These T cell receptor beta chains were read from a single sample in a study of untreated major depressive disorder. Measured with immunoSEQ multiplex PCR; TCRdb has only the in-frame clones, and not every one. This sample has about 18,000 clones, with roughly 84% found just once. Sequencing was performed on CD4+ T cells from PBMCs. These receptors came from a woman in her twenties or thirties in good health. CDR3s include the opening cysteine and the closing phenylalanine or tryptophan. Fields, in order: D gene, V gene, clone size, J gene, CDR3 DNA, CDR3 protein. A D gene is named only where the DNA matches it firmly. The size of a clone is reported for some rows only, either as once, few or many, or as a class for expanded clones.

TRBD2	TRBV2	-	TRBJ2-4	TGTGCCAGCAGTGAAGCGCTAGGAGGGGAGGGGTACTTC	CASSEALGGEGYF
-	TRBV5-6	-	TRBJ2-1	TGTGCCAGCAGCTCGCTGGACAGTTTGGGGAATGAGCAGTTCTTC	CASSSLDSLGNEQFF
-	TRBV4-1	-	TRBJ2-7	TGCGCCAGCAGCCCGGGCAACGGGAGAACGGGCGAGCAGTACTTC	CASSPGNGRTGEQYF
TRBD1	TRBV7-8	few	TRBJ1-5	TGTGCCAGCAGCCTAATGGGACAGGTCAATCAGCCCCAGCATTTT	CASSLMGQVNQPQHF
-	TRBV30	few	TRBJ2-7	TGTGCCGGGACGACAGATTACAACGAGCAGTACTTC	CAGTTDYNEQYF
TRBD2	TRBV28	-	TRBJ2-7	TGTGCCAGCGGCATCCGGACTAGCGGGAGTTTTGAGCAGTACTTC	CASGIRTSGSFEQYF
-	TRBV6-4	-	TRBJ1-2	TGTGCCAGCAGTCCGAGTACAGGGAACTATGGCTACACCTTC	CASSPSTGNYGYTF
-	TRBV7-2	-	TRBJ2-5	TGTGCCAGCAGCTCCCGGACCCTCGGACAAGAGACCCAGTACTTC	CASSSRTLGQETQYF
TRBD1	TRBV6-8	-	TRBJ1-4	TGTGCCAGCAGTTACCCACAGGGGAGTCATGAAAAACTGTTTTTT	CASSYPQGSHEKLFF
TRBD2	TRBV6-1	-	TRBJ2-1	TGTGCCAGCAGTGAAGTTTGGTCTAGCGGAGACAATGAGCAGTTCTTC	CASSEVWSSGDNEQFF